This entry describes one T cell receptor (beta chain). This specimen belongs to a study of blood T cell repertoires in COVID-19. Study-level background: Sources were T cells, B-cell-depleted T cells, or PBMCs; the material itself was cDNA or gDNA.

Under the authors' procedure: How many nucleated cells were present was estimated from reference gene primer amplification. This table comes from immunoSEQ multiplex PCR, and its TCRdb copy is limited to in-frame clones, with some not included. That table supplies the V and J calls and clone size; D and trimming were determined from the DNA. This table holds about 150,000 clones, roughly nine tenths found once. The CDR3 has 15 residues. Trimming removed 5 bases from V and 8 bases from J; junction bases left unmatched: 14. Germline-derived CDR1 and CDR2 are MDHEN and SYDVKM. V is TRBV28 and J is TRBJ2-7; 8 nucleotides line up with TRBD1. Sequenced sample: peripheral blood. The TCR sequence derives from a middle-aged woman with acute or convalescent COVID-19. CDR3 nucleotide sequence: TGTGCCAGCAGTCCGTCGGGACAGGCCCCTTTGAAGCAGTACTTC. Its protein product is CASSPSGQAPLKQYF.